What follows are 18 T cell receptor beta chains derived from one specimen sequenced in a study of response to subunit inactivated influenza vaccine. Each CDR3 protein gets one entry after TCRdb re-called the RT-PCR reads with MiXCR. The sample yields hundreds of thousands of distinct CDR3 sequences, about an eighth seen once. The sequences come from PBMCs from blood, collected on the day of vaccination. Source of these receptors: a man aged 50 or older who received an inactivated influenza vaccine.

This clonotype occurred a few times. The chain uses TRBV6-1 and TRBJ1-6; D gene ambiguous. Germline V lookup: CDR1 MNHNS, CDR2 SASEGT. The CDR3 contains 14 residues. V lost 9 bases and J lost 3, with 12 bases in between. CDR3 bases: TGTGCCAGTGGACCGACCAACTATAATTCACCCCTCCACTTT. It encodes CASGPTNYNSPLHF.

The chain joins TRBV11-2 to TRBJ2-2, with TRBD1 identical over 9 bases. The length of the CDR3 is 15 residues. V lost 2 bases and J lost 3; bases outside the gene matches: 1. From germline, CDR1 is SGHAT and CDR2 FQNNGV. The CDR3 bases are TGTGCCAGCAGCTTATGGGACAGGGACACCGGGGAGCTGTTTTTT. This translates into CASSLWDRDTGELFF.

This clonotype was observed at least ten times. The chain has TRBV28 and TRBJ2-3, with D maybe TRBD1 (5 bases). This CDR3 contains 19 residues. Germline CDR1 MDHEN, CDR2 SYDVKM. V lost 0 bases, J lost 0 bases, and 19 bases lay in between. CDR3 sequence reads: CASSLWDTSAVLSTDTQYF. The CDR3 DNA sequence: TGTGCCAGCAGTTTATGGGACACATCAGCCGTTCTTAGCACAGATACGCAGTATTTT.

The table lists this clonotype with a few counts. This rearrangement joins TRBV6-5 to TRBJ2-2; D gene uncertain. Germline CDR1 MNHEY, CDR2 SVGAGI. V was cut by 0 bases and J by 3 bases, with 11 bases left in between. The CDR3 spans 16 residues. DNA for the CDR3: TGTGCCAGCAGTTACTCGGCCCCAACCTACACCGGGGAGCTGTTTTTT. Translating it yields CASSYSAPTYTGELFF.

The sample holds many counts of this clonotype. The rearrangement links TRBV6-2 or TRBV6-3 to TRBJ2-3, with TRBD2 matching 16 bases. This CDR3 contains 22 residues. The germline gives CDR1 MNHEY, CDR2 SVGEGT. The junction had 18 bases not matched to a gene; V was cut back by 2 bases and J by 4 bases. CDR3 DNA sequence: TGTGCCAGCAGTTACGCTCTTTCTTCCCTCGGGACTAGCGGGAGGGCCGCAGATACGCAGTATTTT. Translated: CASSYALSSLGTSGRAADTQYF.

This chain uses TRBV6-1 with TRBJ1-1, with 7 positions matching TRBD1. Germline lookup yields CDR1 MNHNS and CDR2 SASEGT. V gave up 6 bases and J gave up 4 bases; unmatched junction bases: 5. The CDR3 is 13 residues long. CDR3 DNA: TGTGCCAGCAGAAGGGGGCTCTCCACTGAAGCTTTCTTT. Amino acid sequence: CASRRGLSTEAFF.

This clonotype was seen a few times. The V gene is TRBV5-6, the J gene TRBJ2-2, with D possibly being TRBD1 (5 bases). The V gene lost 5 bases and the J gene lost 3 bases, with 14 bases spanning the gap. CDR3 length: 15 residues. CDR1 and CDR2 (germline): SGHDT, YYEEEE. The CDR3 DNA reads TGTGCCAGCAGTTTCGACAGATTCTACACCGGGGAGCTGTTTTTT. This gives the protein CASSFDRFYTGELFF.

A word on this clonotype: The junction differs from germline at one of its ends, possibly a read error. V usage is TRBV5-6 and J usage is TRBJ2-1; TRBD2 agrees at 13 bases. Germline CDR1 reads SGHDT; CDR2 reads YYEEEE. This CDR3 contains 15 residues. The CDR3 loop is CTSSWGLAGINEQFF. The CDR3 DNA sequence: TGTACCAGCAGCTGGGGACTAGCGGGGATCAATGAGCAGTTCTTC.

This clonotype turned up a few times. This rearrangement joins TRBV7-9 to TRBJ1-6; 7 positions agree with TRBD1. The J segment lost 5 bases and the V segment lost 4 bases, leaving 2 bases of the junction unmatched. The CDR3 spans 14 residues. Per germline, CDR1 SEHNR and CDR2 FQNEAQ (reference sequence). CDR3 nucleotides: TGTGCCAGCAGCTGGGACAGTAATAATTCACCCCTCCACTTT. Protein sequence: CASSWDSNNSPLHF.

The CDR3 bases are TGTGCCAGCAGCTTAGTTCCGGGACTACCCACCACCGGGAATGAGCAGTTCTTC. As protein: CASSLVPGLPTTGNEQFF. The chain employs TRBV11-2 and TRBJ2-1, with 7 nucleotides matching TRBD2. J was trimmed by 7 bases and V by 1 base; bases with no gene match: 16. The CDR3 has 18 residues. CDR1 SGHAT and CDR2 FQNNGV come from the germline V gene. The entire variable domain, with the rest obtained from reference TRBV11-2 and TRBJ2-1, is as follows: EAGVAQSPRYKIIEKRQSVAFWCNPISGHATLYWYQQILGQGPKLLIQFQNNGVVDDSQLPKDRFSAERLKGVDSTLKIQPAKLEDSAVYLCASSLVPGLPTTGNEQFFGPGTRLTVL.

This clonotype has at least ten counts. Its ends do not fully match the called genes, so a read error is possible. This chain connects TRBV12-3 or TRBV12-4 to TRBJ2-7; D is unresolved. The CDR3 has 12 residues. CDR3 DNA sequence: TGTGCCAGCAGTGAGGTCCTTTCAGCCATGCACTTC. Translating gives CASSEVLSAMHF.

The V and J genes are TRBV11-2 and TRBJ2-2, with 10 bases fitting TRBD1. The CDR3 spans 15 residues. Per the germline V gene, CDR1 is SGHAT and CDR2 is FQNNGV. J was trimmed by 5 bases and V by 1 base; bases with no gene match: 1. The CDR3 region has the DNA TGTGCCAGCAGCTTAGTGGGACAGGGGACCGGGGAGCTGTTTTTT. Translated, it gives CASSLVGQGTGELFF.

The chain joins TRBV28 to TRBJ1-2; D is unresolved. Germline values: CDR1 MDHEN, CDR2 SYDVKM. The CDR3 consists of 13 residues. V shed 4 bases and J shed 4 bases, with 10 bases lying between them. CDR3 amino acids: CASSSTQTYGYTF. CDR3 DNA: TGTGCCAGCAGTTCTACACAGACCTATGGCTACACCTTC.

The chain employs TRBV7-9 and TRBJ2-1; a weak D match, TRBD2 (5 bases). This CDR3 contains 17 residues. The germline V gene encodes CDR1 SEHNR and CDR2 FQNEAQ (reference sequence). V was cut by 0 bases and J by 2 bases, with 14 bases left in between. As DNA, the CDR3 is TGTGCCAGCAGCTTAGCGGGATTGGCTAGCCCCTACAATGAGCAGTTCTTC. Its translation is CASSLAGLASPYNEQFF.

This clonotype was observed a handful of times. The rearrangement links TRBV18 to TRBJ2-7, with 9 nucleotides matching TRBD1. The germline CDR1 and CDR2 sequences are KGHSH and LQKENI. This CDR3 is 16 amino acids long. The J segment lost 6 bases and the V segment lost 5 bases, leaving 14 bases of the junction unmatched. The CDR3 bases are TGTGCCAGCTCAGAACCAGGGGACAGGGATCTTGGCGAGCAGTACTTC. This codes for CASSEPGDRDLGEQYF.

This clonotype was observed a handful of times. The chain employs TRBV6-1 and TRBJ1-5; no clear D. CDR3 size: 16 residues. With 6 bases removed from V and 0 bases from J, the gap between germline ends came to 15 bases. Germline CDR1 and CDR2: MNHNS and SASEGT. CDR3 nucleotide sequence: TGTGCCAGCAGCCGCGACTTGCCGAATAGCAATCAGCCCCAGCATTTT. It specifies CASSRDLPNSNQPQHF.

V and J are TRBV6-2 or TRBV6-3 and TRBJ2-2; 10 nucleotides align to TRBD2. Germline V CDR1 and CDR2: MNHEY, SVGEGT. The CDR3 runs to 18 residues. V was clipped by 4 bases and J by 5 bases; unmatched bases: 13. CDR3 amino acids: CASSSGVAGGFRTGELFF. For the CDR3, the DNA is TGTGCCAGCAGTTCTGGTGTAGCGGGAGGTTTCCGTACCGGGGAGCTGTTTTTT.

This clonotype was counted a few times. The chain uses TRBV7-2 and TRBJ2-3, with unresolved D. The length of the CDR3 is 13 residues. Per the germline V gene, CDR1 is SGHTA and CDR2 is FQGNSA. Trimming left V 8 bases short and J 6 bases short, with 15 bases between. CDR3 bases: TGTGCCAGCGGCTCGAGACGGGCGGATACGCAGTATTTT. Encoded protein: CASGSRRADTQYF.